This T cell receptor (beta chain) was captured by sequencing in a study of beta chain features in type 1 diabetes. V lost 1 base to trimming and J lost 7 bases; unmatched junction nucleotides: 12. CDR3 size: 16 residues. CDR1 is MGHDK and CDR2 is SYGVNS in the germline V gene. This clone has a handful of counts. The isolated RNA, all of it, was reverse transcribed, so expressed TCRB transcripts were what got sequenced. The assay was immunoSEQ multiplex PCR, and TCRdb's table has in-frame clones only and misses some. The sample shows roughly 500,000 clones, about 29% of them seen only once. Input material: naive CD4+ T cells from blood. The chain employs TRBV25-1 and TRBJ1-2; 7 bases line up with TRBD1. The sequence came from a man aged 18 to 30 in good health. In nucleotides, the CDR3 is TGTGCCAGCAGTGAATGGGGGACAGAAGCCTTGCGTGGCTACACCTTC. This sequence encodes CASSEWGTEALRGYTF.